This T cell receptor beta chain is from a study of blood T cells in healthy people across ages. Per germline, CDR1 SGHAT and CDR2 FQNNGV. The junction had 6 bases not matched to a gene; V was cut back by 5 bases and J by 2 bases. This CDR3 has 16 amino acids. Worth noting for this clonotype: Its antigen is unknown.

The authors ran a second PCR of 7 to 11 cycles using a sample-barcoded 5' primer and a J-beta primer mix. Using its own MiXCR run on the 5' RACE reads, TCRdb lists one record per CDR3 protein. This table holds about 830,000 distinct CDR3 sequences, 58% found once. Study findings and constraints: Age advanced and TCR beta diversity per million T cells fell, roughly linearly.

The sample was blood. V gene TRBV11-2 combines with J gene TRBJ2-5; 12 nucleotides match TRBD2. The origin of this receptor is a young man in good health. The CDR3 DNA is TGTGCCAGCAGCATCGGACTAGCGGGAAGACAAGAGACCCAGTACTTC. This sequence encodes CASSIGLAGRQETQYF.